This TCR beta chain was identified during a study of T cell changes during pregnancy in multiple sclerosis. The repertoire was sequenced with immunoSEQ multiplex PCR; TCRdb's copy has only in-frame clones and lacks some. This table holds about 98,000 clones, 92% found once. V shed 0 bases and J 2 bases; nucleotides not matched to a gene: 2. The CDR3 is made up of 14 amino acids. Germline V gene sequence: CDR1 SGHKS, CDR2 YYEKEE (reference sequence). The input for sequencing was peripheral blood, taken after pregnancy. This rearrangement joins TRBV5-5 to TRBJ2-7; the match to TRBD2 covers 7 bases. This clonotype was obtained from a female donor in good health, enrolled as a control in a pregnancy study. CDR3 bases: TGTGCCAGCAGCTTGGGGACTAGGGCCTACGAGCAGTACTTC. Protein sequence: CASSLGTRAYEQYF.